The 3 T cell receptor beta chains below come from one sample, sequenced in a study of T cells in Graves' hyperthyroidism and ophthalmopathy. Using RNA transcripts as the source, TCR beta CDR3 regions were amplified. Primed by the HTBI set, a first-round RT-PCR was run on the TCR CDR3. Using its own MiXCR run on the multiplex PCR reads, TCRdb lists one record per CDR3 protein. The sample lists some 500,000 distinct CDR3 sequences, 13% to 15% seen once, with less than 20% in the top ten. Sequenced: blood. Receptors were obtained from a woman between 18 and 29 years old with Graves' hyperthyroidism.

This clonotype has a count of ten or more. The chain couples TRBV28 to TRBJ2-3; TRBD2 matches 15 bases. Germline CDR1 is MDHEN and CDR2 is SYDVKM. V was pared by 6 bases and J by 0 bases, with 1 base of the junction left unmatched. This CDR3 contains 16 residues. The CDR3 sequence is CASRGLAGGSTDTQYF. The CDR3 DNA follows: TGTGCCAGCAGGGGACTAGCGGGAGGCAGCACAGATACGCAGTATTTT.

With respect to this clonotype: Germline is not matched at one junction end, which may reflect a read error. The J gene is TRBJ2-1, the V gene TRBV20-1, with D perhaps matching TRBD1 or TRBD2 (5 bases each). CDR3 length equals 14 residues. CDR1 DFQATT and CDR2 SNEGSKA come from the germline V gene (reference sequence). The CDR3 loop reads CSAHRDRLYYEQFF. The CDR3, as DNA: TGCAGTGCGCACCGGGACCGCCTCTACTATGAGCAGTTCTTC.

As regards this clonotype: A much larger clone is a single base away; this may be a read error. The chain joins TRBV13 to TRBJ2-3; 7 nucleotides line up with TRBD2. Germline-derived CDR1 and CDR2 are PRHDT and FYEKMQ (reference sequence). CDR3 length: 15 residues. The CDR3 loop is CSSGFMGGPSDTQYF. CDR3 bases: TGTTCCAGCGGCTTTATGGGAGGGCCATCCGATACGCAGTATTTT.